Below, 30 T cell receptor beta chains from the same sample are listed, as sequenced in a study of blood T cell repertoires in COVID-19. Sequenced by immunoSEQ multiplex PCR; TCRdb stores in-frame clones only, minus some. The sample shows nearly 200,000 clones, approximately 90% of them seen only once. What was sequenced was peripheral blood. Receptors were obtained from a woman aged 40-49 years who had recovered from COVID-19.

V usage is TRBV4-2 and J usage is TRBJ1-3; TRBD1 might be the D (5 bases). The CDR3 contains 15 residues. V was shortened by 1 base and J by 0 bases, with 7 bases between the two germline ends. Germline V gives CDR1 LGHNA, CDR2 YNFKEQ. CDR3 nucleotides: TGTGCCAGCAGCCAAGGGGGACTCTCTGGAAACACCATATATTTT. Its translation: CASSQGGLSGNTIYF.

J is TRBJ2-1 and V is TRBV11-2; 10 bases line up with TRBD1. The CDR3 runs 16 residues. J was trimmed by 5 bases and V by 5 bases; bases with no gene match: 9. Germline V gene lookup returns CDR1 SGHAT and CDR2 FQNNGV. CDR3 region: CASSTPGTGVNNEQFF. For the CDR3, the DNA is TGTGCCAGCAGCACCCCCGGGACAGGGGTTAACAATGAGCAGTTCTTC.

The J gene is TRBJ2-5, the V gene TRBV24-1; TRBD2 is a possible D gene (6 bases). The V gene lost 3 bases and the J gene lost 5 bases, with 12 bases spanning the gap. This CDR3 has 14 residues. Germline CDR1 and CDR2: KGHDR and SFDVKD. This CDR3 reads CATSDPQGGETQYF. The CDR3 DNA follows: TGTGCCACCAGTGATCCCCAGGGAGGCGAGACCCAGTACTTC.

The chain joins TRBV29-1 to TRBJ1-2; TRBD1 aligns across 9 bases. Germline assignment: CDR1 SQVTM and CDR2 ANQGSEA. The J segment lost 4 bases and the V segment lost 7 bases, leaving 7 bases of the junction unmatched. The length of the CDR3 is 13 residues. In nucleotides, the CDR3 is TGCAGCGGGAGACAGGGGGAGAGCTATGGCTACACCTTC. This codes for CSGRQGESYGYTF.

The CDR3: CASSQDRQGVTNEKLFF. As DNA, the CDR3 is TGCGCCAGCAGCCAAGATCGACAGGGGGTGACTAATGAAAAACTGTTTTTT. The rearrangement joins TRBV4-3 to TRBJ1-4; 9 bases are a match to TRBD1. V lost 0 bases and J lost 2; bases outside the gene matches: 4. This CDR3 region has 17 residues. The germline V gene has CDR1 LGHNA and CDR2 YSLEER.

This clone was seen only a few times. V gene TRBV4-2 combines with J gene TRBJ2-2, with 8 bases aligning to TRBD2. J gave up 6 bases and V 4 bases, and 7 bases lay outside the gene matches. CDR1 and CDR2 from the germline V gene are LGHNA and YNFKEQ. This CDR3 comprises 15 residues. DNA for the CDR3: TGTGCCAGCAGCCCTAGCGGGCCAGAATCCGGGGAGCTGTTTTTT. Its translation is CASSPSGPESGELFF.

The CDR3 sequence is CASSERGTGANVLTF. The CDR3, as DNA: TGTGCCAGCAGTGAAAGAGGGACTGGGGCCAACGTCCTGACTTTC. V usage is TRBV2 and J usage is TRBJ2-6; perhaps TRBD2 as D (5 bases). Germline CDR1 and CDR2: SNHLY and FYNNEI. Trimming left V 2 bases short and J 2 bases short, with 7 bases between. CDR3 length: 15 residues.

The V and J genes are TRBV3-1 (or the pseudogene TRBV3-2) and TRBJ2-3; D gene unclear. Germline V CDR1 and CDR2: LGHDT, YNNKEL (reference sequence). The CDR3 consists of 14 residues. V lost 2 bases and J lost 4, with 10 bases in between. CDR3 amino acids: CASSQREYSDTQYF. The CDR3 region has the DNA TGTGCCAGCAGCCAAAGAGAGTACTCAGATACGCAGTATTTT.

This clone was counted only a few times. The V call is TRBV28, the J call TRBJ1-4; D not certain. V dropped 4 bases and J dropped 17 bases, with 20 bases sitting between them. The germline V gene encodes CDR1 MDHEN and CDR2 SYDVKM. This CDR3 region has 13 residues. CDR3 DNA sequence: TGTGCCAGCAGTTCAACCACTTGGTTGGTCGCCTTTTTT. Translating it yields CASSSTTWLVAFF.

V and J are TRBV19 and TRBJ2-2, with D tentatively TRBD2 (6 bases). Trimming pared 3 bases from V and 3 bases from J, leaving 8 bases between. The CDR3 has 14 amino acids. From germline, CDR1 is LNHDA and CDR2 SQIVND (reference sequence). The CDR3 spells CASSIRLDTGELFF. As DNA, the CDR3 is TGTGCCAGTAGTATTAGACTAGACACCGGGGAGCTGTTTTTT. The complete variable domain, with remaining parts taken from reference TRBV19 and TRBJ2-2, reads DGGITQSPKYLFRKEGQNVTLSCEQNLNHDAMYWYRQDPGQGLRLIYYSQIVNDFQKGDIAEGYSVSREKKESFPLTVTSAQKNPTAFYLCASSIRLDTGELFFGEGSRLTVL.

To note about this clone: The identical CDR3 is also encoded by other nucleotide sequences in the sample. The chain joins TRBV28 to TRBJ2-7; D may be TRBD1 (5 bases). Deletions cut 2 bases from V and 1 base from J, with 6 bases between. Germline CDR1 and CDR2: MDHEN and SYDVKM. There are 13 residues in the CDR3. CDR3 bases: TGTGCCAGCAGTTTACAGGGTTCCTACGAGCAGTACTTC. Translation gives CASSLQGSYEQYF.

CDR3 region: CASSSGPGYGYTF. CDR3 DNA sequence: TGTGCCAGCAGCTCAGGGCCAGGGTATGGCTACACCTTC. The genes are TRBV7-8 and TRBJ1-2; the D gene is possibly TRBD1 (5 bases). Trimming cost V 4 bases and J 5 bases, with 11 bases left between them. The germline V gene has CDR1 SGHVS and CDR2 FQNEAQ. CDR3 size: 13 residues.

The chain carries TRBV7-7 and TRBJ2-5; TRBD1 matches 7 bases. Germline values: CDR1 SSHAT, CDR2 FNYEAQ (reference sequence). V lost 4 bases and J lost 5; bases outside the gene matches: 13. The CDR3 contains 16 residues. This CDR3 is CASSSLTGTPLETQYF. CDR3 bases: TGTGCCAGCAGCTCCCTGACAGGGACCCCATTGGAGACCCAGTACTTC.

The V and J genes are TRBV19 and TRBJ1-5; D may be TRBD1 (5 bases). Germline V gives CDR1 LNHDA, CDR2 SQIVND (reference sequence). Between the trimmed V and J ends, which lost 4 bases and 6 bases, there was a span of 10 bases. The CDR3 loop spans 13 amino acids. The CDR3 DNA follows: TGTGCCAGTAGTAGCACAGGTTTTCAGCCCCAGCATTTT. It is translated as CASSSTGFQPQHF.

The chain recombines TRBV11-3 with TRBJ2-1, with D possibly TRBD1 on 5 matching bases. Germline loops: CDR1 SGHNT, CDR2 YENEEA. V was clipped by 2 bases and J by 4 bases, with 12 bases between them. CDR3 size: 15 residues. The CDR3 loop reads CASSLSRGPYNEQFF. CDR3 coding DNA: TGTGCCAGCAGCTTATCTAGGGGTCCTTACAATGAGCAGTTCTTC.

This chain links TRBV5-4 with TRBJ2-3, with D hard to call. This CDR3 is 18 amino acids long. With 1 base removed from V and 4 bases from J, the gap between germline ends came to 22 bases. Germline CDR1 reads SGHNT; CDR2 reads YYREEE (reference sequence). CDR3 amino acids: CASSLSSVYSNEPDTQYF. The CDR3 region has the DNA TGTGCCAGCAGCTTGTCTTCGGTCTATTCAAACGAACCAGATACGCAGTATTTT.

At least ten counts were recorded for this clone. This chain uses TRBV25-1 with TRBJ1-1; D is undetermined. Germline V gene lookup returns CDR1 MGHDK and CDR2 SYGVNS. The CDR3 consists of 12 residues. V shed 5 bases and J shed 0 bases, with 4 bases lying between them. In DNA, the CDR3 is TGTGCCAGCAGTTCCGTGAACACTGAAGCTTTCTTT. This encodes CASSSVNTEAFF.

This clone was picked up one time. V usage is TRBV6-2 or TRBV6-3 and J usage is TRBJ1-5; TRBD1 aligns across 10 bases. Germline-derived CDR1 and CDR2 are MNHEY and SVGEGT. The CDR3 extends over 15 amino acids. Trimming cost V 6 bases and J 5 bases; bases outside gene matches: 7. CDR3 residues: CASSSTGGVYQPQHF. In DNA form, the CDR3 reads TGTGCCAGCAGCTCGACAGGGGGCGTTTATCAGCCCCAGCATTTT.

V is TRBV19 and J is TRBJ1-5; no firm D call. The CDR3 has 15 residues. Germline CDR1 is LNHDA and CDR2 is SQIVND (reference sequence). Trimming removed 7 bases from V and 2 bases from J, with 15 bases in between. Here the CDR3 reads CASKEWAVGNQPQHF. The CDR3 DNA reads TGTGCCAGTAAGGAATGGGCTGTTGGCAATCAGCCCCAGCATTTT.

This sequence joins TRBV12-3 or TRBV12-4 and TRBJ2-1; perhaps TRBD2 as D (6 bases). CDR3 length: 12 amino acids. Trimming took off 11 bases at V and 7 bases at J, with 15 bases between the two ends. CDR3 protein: CAVSGRLNEQFF. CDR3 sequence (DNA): TGTGCCGTGTCAGGGAGGCTTAATGAGCAGTTCTTC.

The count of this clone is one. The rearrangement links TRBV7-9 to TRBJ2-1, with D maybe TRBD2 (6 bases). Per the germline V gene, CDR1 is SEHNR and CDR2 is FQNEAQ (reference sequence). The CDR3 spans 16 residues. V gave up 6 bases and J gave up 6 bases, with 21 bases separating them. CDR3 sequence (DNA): TGTGCCAGCAGTCTCGACGGCGGGGCTCTGGGCAATGAGCAGTTCTTC. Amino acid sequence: CASSLDGGALGNEQFF.

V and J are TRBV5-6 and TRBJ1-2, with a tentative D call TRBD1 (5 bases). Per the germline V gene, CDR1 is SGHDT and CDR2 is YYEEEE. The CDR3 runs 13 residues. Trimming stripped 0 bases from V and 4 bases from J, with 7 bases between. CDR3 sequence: CASSLDRGYGYTF. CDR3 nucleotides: TGTGCCAGCAGCTTGGATAGGGGCTATGGCTACACCTTC.

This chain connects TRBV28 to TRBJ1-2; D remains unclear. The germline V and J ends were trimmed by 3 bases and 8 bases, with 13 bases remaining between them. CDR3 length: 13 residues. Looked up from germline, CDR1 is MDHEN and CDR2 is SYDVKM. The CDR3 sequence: CASSFRLRGGYTF. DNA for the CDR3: TGTGCCAGCAGTTTCAGACTCCGGGGAGGCTACACCTTC.

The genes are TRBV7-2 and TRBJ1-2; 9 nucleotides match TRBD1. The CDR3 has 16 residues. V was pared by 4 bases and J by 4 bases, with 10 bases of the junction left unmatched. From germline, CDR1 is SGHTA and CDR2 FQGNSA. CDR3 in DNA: TGTGCCAGCAGCTCGCCGGGAGGACAGGGGTCCTATGGCTACACCTTC. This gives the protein CASSSPGGQGSYGYTF. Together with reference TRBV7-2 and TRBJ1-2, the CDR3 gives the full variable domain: GAGVSQSPSNKVTEKGKDVELRCDPISGHTALYWYRQSLGQGLEFLIYFQGNSAPDKSGLPSDRFSAERTGGSVSTLTIQRTQQEDSAVYLCASSSPGGQGSYGYTFGSGTRLTVV.

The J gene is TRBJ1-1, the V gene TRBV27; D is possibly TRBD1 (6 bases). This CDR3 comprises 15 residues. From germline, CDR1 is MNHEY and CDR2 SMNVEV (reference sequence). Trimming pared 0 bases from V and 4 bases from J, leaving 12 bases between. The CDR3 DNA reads TGTGCCAGCAGTTTATCCGGGGGGCCAGGCACTGAAGCTTTCTTT. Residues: CASSLSGGPGTEAFF.

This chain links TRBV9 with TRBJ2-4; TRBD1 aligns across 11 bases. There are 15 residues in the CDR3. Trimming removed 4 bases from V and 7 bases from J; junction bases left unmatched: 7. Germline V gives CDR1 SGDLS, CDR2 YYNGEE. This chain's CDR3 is CASSQGTGGGNIQYF. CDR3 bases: TGTGCCAGCAGCCAAGGGACAGGGGGAGGGAACATTCAGTACTTC.

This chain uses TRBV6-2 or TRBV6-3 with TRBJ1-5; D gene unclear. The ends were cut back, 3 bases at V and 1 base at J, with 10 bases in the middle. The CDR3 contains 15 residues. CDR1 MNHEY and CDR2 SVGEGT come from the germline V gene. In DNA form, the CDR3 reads TGTGCCAGCAGTTATTCGTGGAGAAGCAATCAGCCCCAGCATTTT. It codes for CASSYSWRSNQPQHF.

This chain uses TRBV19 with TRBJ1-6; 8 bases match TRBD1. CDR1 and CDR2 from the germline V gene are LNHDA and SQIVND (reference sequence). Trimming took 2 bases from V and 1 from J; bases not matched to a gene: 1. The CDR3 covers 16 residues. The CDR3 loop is CASSITGGSYNSPLHF. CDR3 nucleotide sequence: TGTGCCAGTAGTATAACAGGGGGATCCTATAATTCACCCCTCCACTTT.

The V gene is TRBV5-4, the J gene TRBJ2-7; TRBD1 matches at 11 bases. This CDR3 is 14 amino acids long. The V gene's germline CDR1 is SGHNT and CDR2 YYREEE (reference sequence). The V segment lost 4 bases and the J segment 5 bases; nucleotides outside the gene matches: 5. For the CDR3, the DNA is TGTGCCAGCAGCCACCGGGACAGGGGGGACGAGCAGTACTTC. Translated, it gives CASSHRDRGDEQYF.

CDR3 in DNA: TGTGCCAGCAGCTTCCCGACAGGGTTGGGGGAGCTGTTTTTT. It specifies CASSFPTGLGELFF. The chain couples TRBV11-2 to TRBJ2-2; 7 positions match TRBD1. CDR3 size: 14 residues. V dropped 3 bases and J dropped 8; count of bases not matched to a gene: 6. CDR1 is SGHAT, CDR2 FQNNGV, per germline.